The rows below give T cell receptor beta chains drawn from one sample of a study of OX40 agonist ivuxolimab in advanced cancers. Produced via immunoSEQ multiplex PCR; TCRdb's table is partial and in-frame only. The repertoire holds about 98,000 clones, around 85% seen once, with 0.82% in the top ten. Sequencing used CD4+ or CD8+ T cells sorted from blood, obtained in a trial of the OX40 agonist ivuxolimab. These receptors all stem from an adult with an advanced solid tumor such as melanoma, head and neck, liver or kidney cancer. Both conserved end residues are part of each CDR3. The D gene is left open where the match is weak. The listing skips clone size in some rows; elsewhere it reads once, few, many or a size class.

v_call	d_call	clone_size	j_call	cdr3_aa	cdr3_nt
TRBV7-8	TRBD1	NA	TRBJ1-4	CASSLGQSPNEKLFF	TGTGCCAGCAGCTTGGGACAGAGCCCTAATGAAAAACTGTTTTTT
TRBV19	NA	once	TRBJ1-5	CATRRTVSNQPQHF	TGTGCCACTCGTCGGACAGTTAGCAATCAGCCCCAGCATTTT
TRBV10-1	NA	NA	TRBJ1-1	CASSTGTPNTEAFF	TGCGCCAGCAGTACCGGGACACCGAACACTGAAGCTTTCTTT
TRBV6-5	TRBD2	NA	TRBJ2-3	CASSRPSGIGDTQYF	TGTGCCAGCAGCCGCCCTAGCGGGATCGGAGATACGCAGTATTTT
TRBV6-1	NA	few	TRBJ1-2	CASSEEGAANYGYTF	TGTGCCAGCAGTGAAGAGGGAGCTGCTAACTATGGCTACACCTTC
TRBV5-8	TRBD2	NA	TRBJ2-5	CASSRTIAGGRGTQYF	TGTGCCAGCAGCCGGACAATTGCGGGAGGCCGAGGGACCCAGTACTTC
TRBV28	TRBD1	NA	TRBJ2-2	CASRSQGSELFF	TGTGCCAGCAGGTCACAGGGGTCCGAGCTGTTTTTT
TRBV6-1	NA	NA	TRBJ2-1	CASSPSGHEQFF	TGTGCCAGCAGTCCCAGCGGCCATGAGCAGTTCTTC
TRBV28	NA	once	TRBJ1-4	CAAAANEKLFF	TGTGCCGCGGCGGCTAATGAAAAACTGTTTTTT
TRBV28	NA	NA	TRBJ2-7	CASRSGTKYEQYF	TGTGCCAGCAGGTCCGGGACAAAATACGAGCAGTACTTC
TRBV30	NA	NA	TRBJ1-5	CAWSTTYGNQPQHF	TGTGCCTGGAGTACCACCTACGGGAATCAGCCCCAGCATTTT
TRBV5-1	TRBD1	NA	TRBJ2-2	CASSSGQGAPGELFF	TGCGCCAGCAGCAGTGGACAGGGGGCCCCCGGGGAGCTGTTTTTT
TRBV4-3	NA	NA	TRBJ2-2	CASSQERADTGELFF	TGCGCCAGCAGCCAAGAGAGGGCGGACACCGGGGAGCTGTTTTTT
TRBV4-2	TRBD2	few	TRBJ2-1	CASSQERTSGHEQFF	TGTGCCAGCAGCCAAGAGAGGACTAGCGGGCATGAGCAGTTCTTC
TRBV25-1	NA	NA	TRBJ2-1	CASSSALSGAEQFF	TGTGCCAGCAGTTCCGCCCTTAGCGGAGCGGAGCAGTTCTTC
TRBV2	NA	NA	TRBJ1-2	CASSLDGANYGYTF	TGTGCCAGCAGTCTCGACGGCGCCAACTATGGCTACACCTTC
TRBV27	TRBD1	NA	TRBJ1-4	CASSWTGSWSREKLFF	TGTGCCAGCAGTTGGACAGGTTCCTGGTCCCGGGAAAAACTGTTTTTT
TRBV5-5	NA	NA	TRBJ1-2	CASTWGQGGYGYTF	TGTGCCAGCACCTGGGGGCAGGGCGGCTATGGCTACACCTTC
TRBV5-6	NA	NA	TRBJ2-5	CASSPGLRGQETQYF	TGTGCCAGCAGCCCGGGACTTCGGGGTCAAGAGACCCAGTACTTC
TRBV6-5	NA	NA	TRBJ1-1	CASSTPGVNTEAFF	TGTGCCAGCAGTACCCCAGGGGTGAACACTGAAGCTTTCTTT
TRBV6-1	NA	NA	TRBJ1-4	CASTLGGSGEKLFF	TGTGCCAGCACCCTGGGGGGGAGTGGCGAAAAACTGTTTTTT
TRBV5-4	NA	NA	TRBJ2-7	CASATMGSGADEQYF	TGTGCCAGCGCAACCATGGGTTCCGGGGCCGACGAGCAGTACTTC
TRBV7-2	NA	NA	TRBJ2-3	CASSLSRDTQYF	TGTGCCAGCAGCTTATCTCGAGATACGCAGTATTTT
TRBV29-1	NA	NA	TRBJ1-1	CSIGGDTEAFF	TGCAGCATAGGGGGGGATACTGAAGCTTTCTTT
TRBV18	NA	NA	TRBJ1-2	CASSPQEAIRGSSYGYTF	TGTGCCAGCTCACCACAGGAGGCGATACGAGGGTCCAGCTATGGCTACACCTTC
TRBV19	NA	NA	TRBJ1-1	CASSIGDYNGGTEAFF	TGTGCCAGTAGTATAGGAGATTATAACGGGGGCACTGAAGCTTTCTTT
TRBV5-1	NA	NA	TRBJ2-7	CASSPLGASGEQYF	TGCGCCAGCAGCCCGCTTGGGGCCTCAGGGGAGCAGTACTTC
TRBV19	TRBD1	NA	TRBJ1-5	CASSLDRDSNQPQHF	TGTGCCAGTAGTTTGGACAGGGATAGCAATCAGCCCCAGCATTTT
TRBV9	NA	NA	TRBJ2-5	CASSVEMRETQYF	TGTGCCAGCAGCGTAGAAATGAGGGAGACCCAGTACTTC
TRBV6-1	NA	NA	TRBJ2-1	CASSSLAVGYNEQFF	TGTGCCAGCAGTAGTTTAGCCGTGGGCTACAATGAGCAGTTCTTC
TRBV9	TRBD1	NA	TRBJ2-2	CASSADRGAGELFF	TGTGCCAGCAGCGCCGACAGGGGGGCCGGGGAGCTGTTTTTT
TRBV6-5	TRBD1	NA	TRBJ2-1	CASSGTGLSYNEQFF	TGTGCCAGCAGCGGGACAGGCCTCTCCTACAATGAGCAGTTCTTC
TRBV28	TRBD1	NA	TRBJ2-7	CASSGGDRVSEQYF	TGTGCCAGCAGTGGGGGGGACAGGGTATCCGAGCAGTACTTC
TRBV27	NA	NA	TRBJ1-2	CARLVGTHHGYGYTF	TGTGCCAGACTAGTGGGGACTCACCACGGCTATGGCTACACCTTC
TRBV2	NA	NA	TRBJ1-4	CASSEQGHEKLFF	TGTGCCAGCAGTGAACAGGGCCATGAAAAACTGTTTTTT
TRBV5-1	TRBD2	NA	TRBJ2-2	CASSWGLAGVGELFF	TGCGCCAGCAGCTGGGGACTAGCGGGAGTGGGGGAGCTGTTTTTT
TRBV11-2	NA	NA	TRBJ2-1	CASSLVRIYNEQFF	TGTGCCAGCAGCTTAGTGAGAATCTACAATGAGCAGTTCTTC
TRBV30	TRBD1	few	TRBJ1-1	CAWGRQGEAFF	TGTGCCTGGGGGCGACAGGGCGAAGCTTTCTTT
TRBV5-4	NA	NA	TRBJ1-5	CASSLDGGPQHF	TGTGCCAGCAGCTTGGACGGAGGGCCCCAGCATTTT
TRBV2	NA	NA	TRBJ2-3	CASSDGGQDTQYF	TGTGCCAGCAGTGATGGAGGCCAGGATACGCAGTATTTT
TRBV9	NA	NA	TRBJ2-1	CASSGPPPGEQFF	TGTGCCAGCAGCGGACCCCCCCCCGGCGAGCAGTTCTTC
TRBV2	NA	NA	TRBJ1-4	CASRSSGGRTNEKLFF	TGTGCCAGCAGATCCTCCGGGGGGCGCACTAATGAAAAACTGTTTTTT
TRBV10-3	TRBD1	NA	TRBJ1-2	CANRQGRGGGYTF	TGTGCCAACCGACAGGGTCGTGGAGGAGGCTACACCTTC
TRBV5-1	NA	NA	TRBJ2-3	CASSLVGEDTQYF	TGCGCCAGCAGCTTGGTCGGGGAAGATACGCAGTATTTT
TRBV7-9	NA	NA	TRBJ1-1	CASSLRTSGTEAFF	TGTGCCAGCAGCTTAAGAACGTCGGGGACTGAAGCTTTCTTT
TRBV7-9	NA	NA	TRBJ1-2	CASSLVDGASYGYTF	TGTGCCAGCAGCTTAGTCGACGGAGCTTCCTATGGCTACACCTTC
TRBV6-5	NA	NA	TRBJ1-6	CASSYRGAMYNSPLHF	TGTGCCAGCAGTTACAGGGGGGCCATGTATAATTCACCCCTCCACTTT
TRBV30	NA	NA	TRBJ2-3	CALAGGTTDTQYF	TGTGCCTTAGCTGGCGGTACAACAGATACGCAGTATTTT
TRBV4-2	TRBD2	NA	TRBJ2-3	CASSQVEAGGTDTQYF	TGTGCCAGCAGCCAAGTGGAAGCGGGAGGGACAGATACGCAGTATTTT
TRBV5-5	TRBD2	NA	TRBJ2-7	CASSLGLAGGPAYEQYF	TGTGCCAGCAGCTTGGGACTAGCGGGAGGGCCCGCTTACGAGCAGTACTTC
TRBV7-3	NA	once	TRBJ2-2	CASSIGNTGELFF	TGTGCCAGCAGCATTGGAAACACCGGGGAGCTGTTTTTT
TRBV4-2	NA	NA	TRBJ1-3	CASSQDAVAGNTIYF	TGTGCCAGCAGCCAAGATGCGGTTGCTGGAAACACCATATATTTT